This TCR beta chain was profiled in a study of blood T cell repertoires in COVID-19. Study in general: Sites across the United States, Italy and Spain contributed samples from acute and convalescent COVID-19. Sample material is recorded as cDNA or gDNA derived from T cells, B-cell-depleted T cells, or PBMCs.

On this clone itself: The junction departs from the called germline gene at one end, perhaps through a read error.

Germline V gene data show CDR1 as SGHDT and CDR2 as YYEEEE. There are 16 residues in the CDR3. Study processing details: Reference gene primer amplification gave estimated nucleated cell counts. Using immunoSEQ multiplex PCR, the repertoire was profiled, and TCRdb retains in-frame clones only, with some absent. For V, J and clone size, that table is used; D and trimming come from the DNA. The data hold some 99,000 clones, with about 86% observed a single time. The chain couples TRBV5-6 to TRBJ2-6; 8 nucleotides agree with TRBD2. Sample: peripheral blood. This TCR derives from a woman aged 55-69 years in a cohort sampled during active or convalescent COVID-19. CDR3 sequence reads: CASSLVGTGGASVLTF. The CDR3 DNA reads TGTGCCAGCAGCTTGGTTGGTACGGGAGGGGCCAGCGTCCTGACTTTC.